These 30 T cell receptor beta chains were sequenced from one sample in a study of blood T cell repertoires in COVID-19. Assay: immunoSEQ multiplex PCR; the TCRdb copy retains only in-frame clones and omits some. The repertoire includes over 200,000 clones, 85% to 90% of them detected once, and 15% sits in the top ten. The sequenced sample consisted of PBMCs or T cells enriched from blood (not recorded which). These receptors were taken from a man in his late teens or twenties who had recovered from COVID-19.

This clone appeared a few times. CDR3 in amino acids: CATSDRYRTARSSYNEQFF. The DNA for the CDR3 is TGTGCCACCAGTGATAGATATCGGACTGCCCGAAGCTCCTACAATGAGCAGTTCTTC. The V call is TRBV24-1, the J call TRBJ2-1, with D tentatively TRBD2 (5 bases). Germline assignment: CDR1 KGHDR and CDR2 SFDVKD. This CDR3 comprises 19 residues. V was trimmed by 3 bases and J by 0 bases, leaving 20 bases between them.

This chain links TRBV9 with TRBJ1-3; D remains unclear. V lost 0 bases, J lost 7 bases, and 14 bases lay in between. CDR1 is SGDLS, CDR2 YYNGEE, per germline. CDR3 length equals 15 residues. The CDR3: CASSVVGGLRNTIYF. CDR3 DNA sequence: TGTGCCAGCAGCGTAGTGGGAGGCCTCAGGAACACCATATATTTT.

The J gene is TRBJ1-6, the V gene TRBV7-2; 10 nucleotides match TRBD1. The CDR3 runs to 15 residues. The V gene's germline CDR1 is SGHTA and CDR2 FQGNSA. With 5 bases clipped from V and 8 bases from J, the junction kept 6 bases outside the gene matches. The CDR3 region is CASSARDRGYSPLHF. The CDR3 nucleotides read TGTGCCAGCAGCGCCCGGGACAGGGGTTATTCACCCCTCCACTTT.

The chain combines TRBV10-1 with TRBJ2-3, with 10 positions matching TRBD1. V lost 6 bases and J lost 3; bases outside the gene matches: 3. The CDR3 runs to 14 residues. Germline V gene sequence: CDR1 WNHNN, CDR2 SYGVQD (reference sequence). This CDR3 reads CASSRDRGTDTQYF. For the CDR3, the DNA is TGCGCCAGCAGCCGGGACAGGGGTACAGATACGCAGTATTTT.

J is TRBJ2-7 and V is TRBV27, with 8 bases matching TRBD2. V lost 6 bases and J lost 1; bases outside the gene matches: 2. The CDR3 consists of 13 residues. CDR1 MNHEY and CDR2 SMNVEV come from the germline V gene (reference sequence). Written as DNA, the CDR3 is TGTGCCAGCAGAGCGGGAGCTTCCTACGAGCAGTACTTC. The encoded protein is CASRAGASYEQYF.

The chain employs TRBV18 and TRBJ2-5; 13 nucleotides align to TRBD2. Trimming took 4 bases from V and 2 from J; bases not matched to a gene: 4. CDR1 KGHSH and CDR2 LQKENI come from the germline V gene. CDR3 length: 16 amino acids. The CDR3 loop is CASSLEGLAGQETQYF. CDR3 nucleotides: TGTGCCAGCTCACTGGAGGGACTAGCGGGGCAAGAGACCCAGTACTTC.

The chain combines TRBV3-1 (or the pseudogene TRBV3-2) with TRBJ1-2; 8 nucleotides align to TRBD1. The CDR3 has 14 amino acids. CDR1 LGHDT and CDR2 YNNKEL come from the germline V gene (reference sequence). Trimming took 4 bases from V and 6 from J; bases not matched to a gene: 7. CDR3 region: CASSPQGQENGYTF. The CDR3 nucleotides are TGTGCCAGCAGCCCTCAGGGACAGGAGAATGGCTACACCTTC.

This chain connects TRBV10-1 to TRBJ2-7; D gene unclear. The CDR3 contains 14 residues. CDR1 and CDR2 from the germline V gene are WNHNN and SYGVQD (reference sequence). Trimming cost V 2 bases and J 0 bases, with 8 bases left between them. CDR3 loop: CASSENRGSYEQYF. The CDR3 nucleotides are TGCGCCAGCAGTGAGAACCGCGGCTCCTACGAGCAGTACTTC.

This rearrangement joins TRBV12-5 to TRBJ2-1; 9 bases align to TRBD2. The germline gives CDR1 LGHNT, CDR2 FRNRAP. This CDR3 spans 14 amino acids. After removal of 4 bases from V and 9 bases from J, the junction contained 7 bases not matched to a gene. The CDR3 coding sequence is TGTGCTAGTGGTTCCGGACTAGCGCTTCTTGAGCAGTTCTTC. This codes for CASGSGLALLEQFF.

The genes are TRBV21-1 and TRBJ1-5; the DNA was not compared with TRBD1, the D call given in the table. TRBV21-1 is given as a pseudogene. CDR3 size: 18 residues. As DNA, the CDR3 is TGTGCCAGCAGCAAGGGTCTTGGCAGGGGAATTAGCAATCAGCCCCAGCATTTT. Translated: CASSKGLGRGISNQPQHF.

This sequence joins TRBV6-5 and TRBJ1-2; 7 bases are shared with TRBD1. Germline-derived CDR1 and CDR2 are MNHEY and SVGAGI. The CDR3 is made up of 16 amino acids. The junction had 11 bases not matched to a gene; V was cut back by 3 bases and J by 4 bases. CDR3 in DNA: TGTGCCAGCAGTTATGGGGTCAAGACAGGGCTCTATGGCTACACCTTC. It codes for CASSYGVKTGLYGYTF.

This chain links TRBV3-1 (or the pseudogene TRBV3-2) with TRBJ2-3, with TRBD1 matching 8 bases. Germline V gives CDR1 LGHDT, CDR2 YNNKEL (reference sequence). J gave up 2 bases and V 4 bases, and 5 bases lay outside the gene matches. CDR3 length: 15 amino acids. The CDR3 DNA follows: TGTGCCAGCAGCCCCCACAGGGGGGTCACAGATACGCAGTATTTT. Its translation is CASSPHRGVTDTQYF.

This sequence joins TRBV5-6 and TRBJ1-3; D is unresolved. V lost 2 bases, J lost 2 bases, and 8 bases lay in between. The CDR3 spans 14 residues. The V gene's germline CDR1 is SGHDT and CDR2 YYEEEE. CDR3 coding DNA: TGTGCCAGCAGCTTCTATCAGGCTGGAAACACCATATATTTT. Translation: CASSFYQAGNTIYF.

Here the CDR3 DNA reads TGTGCCAGCAGCCCAATCAGGGACAGGGTGAAAGATACGCAGTATTTT. Its translation is CASSPIRDRVKDTQYF. The chain combines TRBV7-8 with TRBJ2-3, with 9 bases aligning to TRBD1. CDR1 and CDR2 (germline): SGHVS, FQNEAQ. The CDR3 runs 16 residues. V shed 5 bases and J 5 bases; nucleotides not matched to a gene: 11.

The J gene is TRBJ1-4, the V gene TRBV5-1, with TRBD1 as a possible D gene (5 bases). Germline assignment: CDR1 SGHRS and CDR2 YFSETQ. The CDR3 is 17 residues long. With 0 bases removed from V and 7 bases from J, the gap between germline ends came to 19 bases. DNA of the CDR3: TGCGCCAGCAGCTTGGCGGTCGGGGGAAGCGGTAGTGAAAAACTGTTTTTT. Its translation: CASSLAVGGSGSEKLFF. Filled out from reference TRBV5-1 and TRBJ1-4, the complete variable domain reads KAGVTQTPRYLIKTRGQQVTLSCSPISGHRSVSWYQQTPGQGLQFLFEYFSETQRNKGNFPGRFSGRQFSNSRSEMNVSTLELGDSALYLCASSLAVGGSGSEKLFFGSGTQLSVL.

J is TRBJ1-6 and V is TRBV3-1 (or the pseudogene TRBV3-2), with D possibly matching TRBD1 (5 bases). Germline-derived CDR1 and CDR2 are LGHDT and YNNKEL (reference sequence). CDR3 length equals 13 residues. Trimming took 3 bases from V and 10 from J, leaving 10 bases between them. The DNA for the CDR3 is TGTGCCAGCAGCCATGGGGCGGACTCACCCCTCCACTTT. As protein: CASSHGADSPLHF.

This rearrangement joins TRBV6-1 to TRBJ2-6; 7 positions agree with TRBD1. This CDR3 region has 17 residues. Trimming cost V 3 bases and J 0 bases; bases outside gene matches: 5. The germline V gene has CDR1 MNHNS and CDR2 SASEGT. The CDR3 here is CASSDRDRASGANVLTF. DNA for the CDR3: TGTGCCAGCAGTGATCGAGACAGGGCCTCTGGGGCCAACGTCCTGACTTTC.

CDR3 bases: TGTGCCAGCAGTGACTCGCCAGGGTATAACACCGGGGAGCTGTTTTTT. Residues: CASSDSPGYNTGELFF. The rearrangement uses TRBV6-4 and TRBJ2-2, with D possibly being TRBD1 (5 bases). Deletions cut 0 bases from V and 2 bases from J, with 10 bases between. This CDR3 is 16 amino acids long. The germline V gene has CDR1 MRHNA and CDR2 SNTAGT.

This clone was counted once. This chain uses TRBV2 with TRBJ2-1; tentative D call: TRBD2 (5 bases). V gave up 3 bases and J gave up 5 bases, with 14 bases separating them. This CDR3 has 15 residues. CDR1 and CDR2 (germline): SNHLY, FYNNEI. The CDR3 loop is CASSDALEPHNEQFF. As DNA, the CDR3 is TGTGCCAGCAGTGACGCACTAGAGCCACACAATGAGCAGTTCTTC.

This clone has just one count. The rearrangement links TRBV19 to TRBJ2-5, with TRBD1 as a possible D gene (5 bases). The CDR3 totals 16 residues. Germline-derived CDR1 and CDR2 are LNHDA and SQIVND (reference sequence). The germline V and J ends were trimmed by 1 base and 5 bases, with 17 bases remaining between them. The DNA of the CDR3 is TGTGCCAGTAGTATAGTAACAGGTTTACCGCGGGAGACCCAGTACTTC. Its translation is CASSIVTGLPRETQYF.

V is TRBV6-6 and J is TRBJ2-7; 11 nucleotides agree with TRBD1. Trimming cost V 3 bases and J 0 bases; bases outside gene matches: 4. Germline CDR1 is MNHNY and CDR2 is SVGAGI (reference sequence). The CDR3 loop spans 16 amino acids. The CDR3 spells CASSYTGQGASYEQYF. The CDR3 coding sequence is TGTGCCAGCAGTTATACAGGACAGGGGGCCTCCTACGAGCAGTACTTC.

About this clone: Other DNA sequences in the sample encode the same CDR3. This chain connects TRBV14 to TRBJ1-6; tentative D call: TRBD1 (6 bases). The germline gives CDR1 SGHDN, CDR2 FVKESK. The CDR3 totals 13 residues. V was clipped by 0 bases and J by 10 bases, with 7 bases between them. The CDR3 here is CASSQDRGSPLHF. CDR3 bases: TGTGCCAGCAGCCAAGACAGGGGATCACCCCTCCACTTT.

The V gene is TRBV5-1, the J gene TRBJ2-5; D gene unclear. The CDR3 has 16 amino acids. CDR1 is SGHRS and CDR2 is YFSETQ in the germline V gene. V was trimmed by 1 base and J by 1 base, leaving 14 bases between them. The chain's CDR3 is CASSLPSGVTQETQYF. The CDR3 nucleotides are TGCGCCAGCAGCTTGCCCTCTGGAGTCACCCAAGAGACCCAGTACTTC.

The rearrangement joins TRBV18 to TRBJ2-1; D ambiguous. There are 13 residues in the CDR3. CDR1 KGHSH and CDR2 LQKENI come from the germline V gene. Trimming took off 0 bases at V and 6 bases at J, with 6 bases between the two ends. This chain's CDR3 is CASSPPGLNEQFF. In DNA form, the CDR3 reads TGTGCCAGCTCACCACCCGGTCTCAATGAGCAGTTCTTC.

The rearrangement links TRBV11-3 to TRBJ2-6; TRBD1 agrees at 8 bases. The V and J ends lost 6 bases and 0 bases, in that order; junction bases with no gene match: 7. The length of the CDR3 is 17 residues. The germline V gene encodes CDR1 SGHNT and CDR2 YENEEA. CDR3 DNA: TGTGCCAGCAGGCGGACAGGGTCTAGCTCTGGGGCCAACGTCCTGACTTTC. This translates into CASRRTGSSSGANVLTF.

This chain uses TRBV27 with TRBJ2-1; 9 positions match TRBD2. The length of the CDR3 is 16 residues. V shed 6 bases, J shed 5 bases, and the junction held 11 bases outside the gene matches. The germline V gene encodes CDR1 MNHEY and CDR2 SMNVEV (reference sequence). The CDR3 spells CASSPTLAGPNNEQFF. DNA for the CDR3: TGTGCCAGCAGCCCGACTCTAGCGGGGCCTAACAATGAGCAGTTCTTC.

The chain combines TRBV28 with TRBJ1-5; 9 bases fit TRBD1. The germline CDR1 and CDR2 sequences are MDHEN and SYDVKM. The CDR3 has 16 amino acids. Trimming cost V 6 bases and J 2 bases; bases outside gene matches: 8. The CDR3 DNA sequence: TGTGCCAGCAGCAACTCCCGGACAGGGGGCAATCAGCCCCAGCATTTT. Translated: CASSNSRTGGNQPQHF. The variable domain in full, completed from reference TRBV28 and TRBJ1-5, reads DVKVTQSSRYLVKRTGEKVFLECVQDMDHENMFWYRQDPGLGLRLIYFSYDVKMKEKGDIPEGYSVSREKKERFSLILESASTNQTSMYLCASSNSRTGGNQPQHFGDGTRLSIL.

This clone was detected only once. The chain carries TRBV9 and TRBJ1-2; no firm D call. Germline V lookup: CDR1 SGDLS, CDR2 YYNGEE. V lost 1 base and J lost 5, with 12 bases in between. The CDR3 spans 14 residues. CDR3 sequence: CASSVSNSYYGYTF. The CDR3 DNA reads TGTGCCAGCAGCGTATCGAACAGTTATTATGGCTACACCTTC.

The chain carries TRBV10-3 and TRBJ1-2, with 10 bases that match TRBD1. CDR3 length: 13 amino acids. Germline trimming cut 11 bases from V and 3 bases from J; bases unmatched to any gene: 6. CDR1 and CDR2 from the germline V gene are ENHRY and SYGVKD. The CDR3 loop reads CAGGGQGDYGYTF. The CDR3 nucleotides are TGTGCCGGGGGCGGACAGGGGGACTATGGCTACACCTTC.

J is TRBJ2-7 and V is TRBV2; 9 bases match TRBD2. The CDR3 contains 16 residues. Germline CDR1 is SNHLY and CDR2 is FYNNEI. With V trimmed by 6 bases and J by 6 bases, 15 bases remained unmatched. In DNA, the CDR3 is TGTGCCAGCAGGCAGGCTAGCGGGGCAACAGGGTTCGAGCAGTACTTC. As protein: CASRQASGATGFEQYF.